This T cell receptor (beta chain) was found in a study of T cells in Graves' hyperthyroidism and ophthalmopathy. The study's findings and limits: Ophthalmopathy onset followed model prediction by a median approximately 7 months. Blood also showed most of the thyroid clonotypes that were expanded above 0.001.

Germline V lookup: CDR1 SGHNT, CDR2 YENEEA. V was cut by 2 bases and J by 2 bases, with 6 bases left in between. The CDR3 is 13 amino acids. Turning to this clonotype: Its antigen is still unknown.

Used for diagnoses were clinical symptoms, serum thyroxine and TRAb, thyroid ultrasound and orbital computed tomography. The TCR beta CDR3 regions underwent amplification using RNA transcripts as the source. A first-round RT-PCR of the TCR CDR3 used the HTBI primer set. TCRdb processed the multiplex PCR reads anew with MiXCR; each CDR3 protein has one entry. There are some 350,000 distinct CDR3 sequences in the sample; roughly 13% occur only once, and around 32% lies in the top ten. The receptor comes from a middle-aged woman with Graves' ophthalmopathy. The specimen was blood. This rearrangement joins TRBV11-3 to TRBJ1-1; no clear D. The CDR3 DNA is TGTGCCAGCAGCTTAATGATAAACACTGAAGCTTTCTTT. It yields the protein CASSLMINTEAFF. Using reference TRBV11-3 and TRBJ1-1 for the parts outside the CDR3, the full variable domain is EAGVVQSPRYKIIEKKQPVAFWCNPISGHNTLYWYLQNLGQGPELLIRYENEEAVDDSQLPKDRFSAERLKGVDSTLKIQPAELGDSAVYLCASSLMINTEAFFGQGTRLTVV.